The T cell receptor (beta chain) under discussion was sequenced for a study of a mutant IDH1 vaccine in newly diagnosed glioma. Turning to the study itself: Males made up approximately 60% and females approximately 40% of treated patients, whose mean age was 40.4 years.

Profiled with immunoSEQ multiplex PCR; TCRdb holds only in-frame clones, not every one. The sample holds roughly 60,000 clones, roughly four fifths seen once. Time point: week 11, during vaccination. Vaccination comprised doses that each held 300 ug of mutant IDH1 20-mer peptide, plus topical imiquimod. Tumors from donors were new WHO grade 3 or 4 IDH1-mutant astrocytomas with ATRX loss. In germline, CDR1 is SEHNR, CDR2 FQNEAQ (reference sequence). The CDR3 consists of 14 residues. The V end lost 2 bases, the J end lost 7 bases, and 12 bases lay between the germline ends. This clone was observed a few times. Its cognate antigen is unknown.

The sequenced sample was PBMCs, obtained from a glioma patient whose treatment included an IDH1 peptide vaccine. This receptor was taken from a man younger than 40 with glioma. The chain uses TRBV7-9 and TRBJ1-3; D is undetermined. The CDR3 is CASSLKAGENTIYF. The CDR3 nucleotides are TGTGCCAGCAGCTTAAAGGCAGGTGAGAACACCATATATTTT.